This T cell receptor beta chain was profiled in a study of identical twins. Each CDR3 protein gets one entry after TCRdb re-called the 5' RACE reads with MiXCR. The sample has under 250,000 distinct CDR3 sequences, around a tenth seen once. Each donor was a healthy Caucasian. This clonotype was seen a handful of times. Germline V lookup: CDR1 SGDLS, CDR2 YYNGEE. The V segment lost 3 bases and the J segment 8 bases; nucleotides outside the gene matches: 11. The CDR3 totals 17 residues. Sequencing input: memory (CD45RO+) T cells sorted from blood. The TCR originated in a woman younger than 35 in good health. The chain carries TRBV9 and TRBJ2-1; TRBD2 aligns across 13 bases. CDR3 bases: TGTGCCAGCAGCGCTCTACTAGCGGGGGGGCGTAAACATGAGCAGTTCTTC. Translated: CASSALLAGGRKHEQFF.